This TCR beta chain was profiled in a study of human T cells and chemical hapten exposure. Time point here: pre-sensitization, week 0. Described treatment: therapeutic diphenylcyclopropenone sensitization with weekly scalp DPC. TCRdb used MiXCR to reprocess the RACE reads, holding one entry per CDR3 protein. The sample holds 62,000 or so distinct CDR3 sequences, 9.5% to 12% seen once. This CDR3 has 13 amino acids. In germline, CDR1 is DFQATT, CDR2 SNEGSKA (reference sequence). V dropped 3 bases and J dropped 2 bases, with 10 bases sitting between them. The chain recombines TRBV20-1 with TRBJ1-1; D is unresolved. The sequence was obtained from a woman aged 50 to 60 with alopecia areata. Some clones in this sample may be carry-over from other donors' samples. The sequencing here drew on whole blood, taken in connection with sensitization to the hapten diphenylcyclopropenone (DPC). As DNA, the CDR3 is TGCAGTGCTAGGTCCCAGCTTAACACTGAAGCTTTCTTT. As protein: CSARSQLNTEAFF.